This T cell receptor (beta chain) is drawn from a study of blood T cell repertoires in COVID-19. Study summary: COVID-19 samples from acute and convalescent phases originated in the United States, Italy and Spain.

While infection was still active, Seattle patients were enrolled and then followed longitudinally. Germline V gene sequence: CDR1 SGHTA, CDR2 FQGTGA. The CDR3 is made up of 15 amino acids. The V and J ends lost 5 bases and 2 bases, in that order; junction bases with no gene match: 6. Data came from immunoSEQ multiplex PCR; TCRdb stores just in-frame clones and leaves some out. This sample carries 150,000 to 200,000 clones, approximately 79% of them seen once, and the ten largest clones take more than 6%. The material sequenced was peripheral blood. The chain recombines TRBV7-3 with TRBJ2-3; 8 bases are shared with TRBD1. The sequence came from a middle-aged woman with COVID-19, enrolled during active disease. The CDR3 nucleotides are TGTGCCAGCAGCCCAGGGGGCAGACTCACAGATACGCAGTATTTT. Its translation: CASSPGGRLTDTQYF.